This TCR beta chain was obtained from a study of T cell responses to AZD1222 COVID-19 vaccine. Clones were read by immunoSEQ multiplex PCR, and TCRdb kept only the in-frame ones, dropping some. This table has roughly 120,000 clones, around 89% appearing once. The study's findings and limits: Clonal diversity was possibly underestimated, and the donors were mostly white British, with more females.

Concerning this clone: Its antigen remains unidentified.

The CDR3 extends over 13 amino acids. The germline V and J ends were trimmed by 5 bases and 6 bases, with 14 bases remaining between them. Germline lookup yields CDR1 SGHTA and CDR2 FQGTGA. This chain connects TRBV7-3 to TRBJ2-7; a weak D match, TRBD2 (5 bases). Material: peripheral blood, obtained 28 days after the second AZD1222 dose. The TCR sequence derives from an adult who received the AZD1222 COVID-19 vaccine. The chain's CDR3 is CASSVDYLGEQYF. The CDR3 DNA reads as TGTGCCAGCAGCGTAGACTATCTTGGCGAGCAGTACTTC. Full variable domain (rest looked up from reference TRBV7-3 and TRBJ2-7): GAGVSQTPSNKVTEKGKYVELRCDPISGHTALYWYRQSLGQGPEFLIYFQGTGAADDSGLPNDRFFAVRPEGSVSTLKIQRTERGDSAVYLCASSVDYLGEQYFGPGTRLTVT.